The 5 T cell receptor beta chains listed next were all sequenced from one sample in a study of tumor and adjacent non-tumor tissue in lung cancer. A modified ARM-PCR protocol with three rounds of nested PCR amplified TCRbeta. TCRdb analysed the multiplex PCR reads with MiXCR anew, one entry per CDR3 protein. Of approximately 120,000 distinct CDR3 sequences listed, roughly 73% are singletons. No cell sorting was done before RNA was extracted from the tissue. The specimen sequenced was lung tumor tissue. The origin of the receptors is a woman aged 60-75 years with non-small cell lung cancer.

Of note for this clonotype: A single base separates this from a much larger clone, so it may be a read error. V usage is TRBV7-8 and J usage is TRBJ2-7; the match to TRBD2 covers 10 bases. This CDR3 comprises 14 residues. Germline CDR1 reads SGHVS; CDR2 reads FQNEAQ. CDR3 nucleotide sequence: TGTGCCAGCAGGTTAGCTAGCGGGAGCCCCGAGCAGTACTTC. Encoded protein: CASRLASGSPEQYF.

This clonotype was seen a handful of times. Possible read error: a much larger clone is one base away. The rearrangement links TRBV20-1 to TRBJ1-1; the D is unclear. The CDR3 runs 14 residues. Germline V gene lookup returns CDR1 DFQATT and CDR2 SNEGSKA (reference sequence). The CDR3 spells CNAREGGPNTEAFF. DNA of the CDR3: TGCAATGCTAGAGAGGGCGGCCCGAACACTGAAGCTTTCTTT.

On this clonotype itself: One end of the junction fails to match germline, which may point to a read error. The J gene is TRBJ2-1, the V gene TRBV11-1; maybe TRBD2 (8 bases). Germline CDR1 is SGHAT and CDR2 is FQDESV (reference sequence). The CDR3 is 16 amino acids. CDR3 bases: TGTGTCAGCAGCCCGAGGGGGCTAGCGGGTTGTGATGAGCAATTCTTC. Translated, it gives CVSSPRGLAGCDEQFF. Together with reference TRBV11-1 and TRBJ2-1, the CDR3 gives the full variable domain: EAEVAQSPRYKITEKSQAVAFWCDPISGHATLYWYRQILGQGPELLVQFQDESVVDDSQLPKDRFSAERLKGVDSTLKIQPAELGDSAMYLCVSSPRGLAGCDEQFFGPGTRLTVL.

This clonotype was found many times. The genes are TRBV28 and TRBJ1-3, with D unresolved. The CDR3 sequence is 13 residues long. Trimming took off 9 bases at V and 1 base at J, with 10 bases between the two ends. CDR1 and CDR2 (germline): MDHEN, SYDVKM. CDR3 coding DNA: TGTGCCAGTGGGTATGGGTCTGGAAACACCATATATTTT. Residues: CASGYGSGNTIYF.

A remark on this clonotype: Given a much more abundant clone one base away, this may be a read error. The chain carries TRBV20-1 and TRBJ1-5; D gene ambiguous. Trimming left V 8 bases short and J 1 base short, with 12 bases between. The CDR3 is 13 residues long. Looked up from germline, CDR1 is DFQATT and CDR2 is SNEGSKA (reference sequence). The CDR3 nucleotides read TGCAGTACCCCGAGTGGAAGCAATCAGCCCCAGCATTTT. It yields the protein CSTPSGSNQPQHF.